These 8 T cell receptor beta chains originate from one sample sequenced in a study of vaccination effects on CD4 cells after COVID-19. These TCRs are of unknown antigen specificity. Antigen-specific CD4+ T cell clonotypes were called by their expansion after viral peptide-pool culture in ViraFEST. Cells that had been cultured for 9 to 10 days were the source of isolated CD4+ T cells. The vaccine given was either BNT162b2 or mRNA-1273, in two doses. Here immunoSEQ multiplex PCR was the method, and the copy in TCRdb shows in-frame clones only, minus some. This table has roughly 59,000 clones, about 73% appearing once. The sample consisted of CD4+ T cells from PBMCs cultured with HCoV-OC43 spike peptides, taken after COVID-19 vaccination. Stated subset: HCoV-OC43 spike overlapping peptide pool stimulation. The receptor source for this set is a human donor who received a COVID-19 vaccine.

This clone was observed a few times. This chain connects TRBV24-1 to TRBJ2-2; a possible D gene is TRBD2 (7 bases). V gave up 9 bases and J gave up 7 bases, with 20 bases separating them. CDR3 size: 15 residues. In germline, CDR1 is KGHDR, CDR2 SFDVKD. The CDR3 coding sequence is TGTGCCACCTCCACGACTCGGGGGGCCGGCGGGGAGCTGTTTTTT. Translating gives CATSTTRGAGGELFF.

The CDR3: CASSPRSGQNNQPQHF. CDR3 DNA: TGTGCCAGTAGTCCTCGATCGGGGCAGAACAATCAGCCCCAGCATTTT. This chain joins TRBV19 and TRBJ1-5; D perhaps matches TRBD1 (5 bases). V lost 5 bases and J lost 3, with 17 bases in between. The length of the CDR3 is 16 residues. Germline V gives CDR1 LNHDA, CDR2 SQIVND (reference sequence).

This clone was recorded a few times. This chain joins TRBV7-2 and TRBJ2-2; D might be TRBD1 (6 bases). From germline, CDR1 is SGHTA and CDR2 FQGNSA. The CDR3 loop spans 15 amino acids. V was cut by 5 bases and J by 8 bases, with 18 bases left in between. The CDR3, as DNA: TGTGCCAGCAGCCTAACCGGGACAATCTTAGGGGAGCTGTTTTTT. Translated: CASSLTGTILGELFF.

V is TRBV24-1 and J is TRBJ2-2, with 7 nucleotides matching TRBD1. The CDR3 extends over 14 amino acids. Per germline, CDR1 KGHDR and CDR2 SFDVKD. V dropped 4 bases and J dropped 11; count of bases not matched to a gene: 9. In DNA, the CDR3 is TGTGCCACCAGTGAAACCGACAGGGCCGTAGAGCTGTTTTTT. Residues: CATSETDRAVELFF.

The chain carries TRBV30 and TRBJ1-5, with D perhaps matching TRBD1 (5 bases). The CDR3 length is 15 residues. V was shortened by 0 bases and J by 4 bases, with 13 bases between the two germline ends. The V gene's germline CDR1 is GTSNPN and CDR2 SVGIG (reference sequence). As DNA, the CDR3 is TGTGCCTGGAGTGTAGGCTCAGGGTGGAATCAGCCCCAGCATTTT. This gives the protein CAWSVGSGWNQPQHF.

The chain is built from TRBV19 and TRBJ1-5; D remains ambiguous. Trimming stripped 6 bases from V and 0 bases from J, with 15 bases between. The CDR3 sequence is 16 residues long. Looked up from germline, CDR1 is LNHDA and CDR2 is SQIVND (reference sequence). CDR3 region: CASRQKRQYSNQPQHF. The CDR3 region has the DNA TGTGCCAGTAGGCAGAAACGGCAATATAGCAATCAGCCCCAGCATTTT.

This chain joins TRBV6-5 and TRBJ1-1; 8 nucleotides align to TRBD1. Trimming removed 7 bases from V and 7 bases from J; junction bases left unmatched: 14. The CDR3 runs 15 residues. Germline V gene data show CDR1 as MNHEY and CDR2 as SVGAGI. The CDR3 is CASKRSGQGAGEAFF. DNA for the CDR3: TGTGCCAGCAAGAGATCGGGGCAGGGGGCTGGTGAAGCTTTCTTT.

The rearrangement links TRBV7-2 to TRBJ1-1; no clear D gene. The germline CDR1 and CDR2 sequences are SGHTA and FQGNSA. Trimming took off 5 bases at V and 1 base at J, with 11 bases between the two ends. The CDR3 is made up of 14 amino acids. CDR3 in DNA: TGTGCCAGCAGCGCCACCCGGGGGAACACTGAAGCTTTCTTT. It yields the protein CASSATRGNTEAFF.